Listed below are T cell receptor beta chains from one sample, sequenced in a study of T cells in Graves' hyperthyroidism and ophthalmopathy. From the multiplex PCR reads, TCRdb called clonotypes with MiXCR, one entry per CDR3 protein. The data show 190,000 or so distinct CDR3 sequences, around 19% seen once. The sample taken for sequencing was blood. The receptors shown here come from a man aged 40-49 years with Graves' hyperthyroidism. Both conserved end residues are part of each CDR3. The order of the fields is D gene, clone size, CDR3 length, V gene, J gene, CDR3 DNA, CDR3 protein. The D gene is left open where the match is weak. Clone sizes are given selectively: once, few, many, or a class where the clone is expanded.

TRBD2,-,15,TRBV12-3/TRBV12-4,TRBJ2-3,TGTGCCAGCAGTTTAGGGGGGAGGGCCCCAGATACGCAGTATTTT,CASSLGGRAPDTQYF
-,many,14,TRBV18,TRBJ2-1,TGTGCCAGCTCACCAGCCGTCTCCTACAATGAGCAGTTCTTC,CASSPAVSYNEQFF
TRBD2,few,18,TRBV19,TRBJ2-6,TGTGCCAGTAGTATTTCCGGGGGGATGAGCTCTGGGGCCAACGTCCTGACTTTC,CASSISGGMSSGANVLTF
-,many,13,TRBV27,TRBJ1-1,TGTGCCAGCAGTTTATCGATGAACACTGAAGCTTTCTTT,CASSLSMNTEAFF
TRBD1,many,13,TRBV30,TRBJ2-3,TGTGCCTGGAGATGGACAGGGACAGATACGCAGTATTTT,CAWRWTGTDTQYF
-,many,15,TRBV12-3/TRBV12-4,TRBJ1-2,TGTGCCAGCAGTTTAGTCGGCGGCGGTTTCTATGGCTACACCTTC,CASSLVGGGFYGYTF
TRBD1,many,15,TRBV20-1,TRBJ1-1,TGCAGTGCTAGAGATGCCCAGGGGGTTAGCACTGAAGCTTTCTTT,CSARDAQGVSTEAFF
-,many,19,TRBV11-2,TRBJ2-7,TGTGCCAGCAGCCCTGCAATAAACAGACCCGGGACTCCAGGCTACGAGCAGTACTTC,CASSPAINRPGTPGYEQYF
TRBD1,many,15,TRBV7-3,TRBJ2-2,TGTGCCAGCAGCTTAGTACAGGGGAGCACCGGGGAGCTGTTTTTT,CASSLVQGSTGELFF
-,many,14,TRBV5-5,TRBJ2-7,TGTGCCAGCAGCTTGTTCGGGGTACTCTACGAGCAGTACTTC,CASSLFGVLYEQYF
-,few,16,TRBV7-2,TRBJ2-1,TGTGTCAGCAGCTTCCAGGGGCGCAGCTCCTACAATGAGCAGTTCTTC,CVSSFQGRSSYNEQFF
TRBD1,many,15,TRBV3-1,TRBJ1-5,TGTGCCAGCAGCCAGACAGGGGGTAGCAATCAGCCCCAGCATTTT,CASSQTGGSNQPQHF
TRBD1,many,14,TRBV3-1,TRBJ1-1,TGTGCCAGCAGCCAAGCGGAGGGGGCTCCTGAAGCTTTCTTT,CASSQAEGAPEAFF
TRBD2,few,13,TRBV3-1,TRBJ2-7,TGTGCCAGCAGCCTCCCTAGCGGGGTGGAGCAGTACTTC,CASSLPSGVEQYF
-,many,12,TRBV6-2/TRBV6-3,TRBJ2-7,TGTGCCAGCAGTTACCGTGACTACGAGCAGTACTTC,CASSYRDYEQYF
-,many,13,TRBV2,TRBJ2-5,TGTGCCAGCAGTGGTGGCCACCAAGAGACCCAGTACTTC,CASSGGHQETQYF
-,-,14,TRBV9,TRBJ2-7,TGTGCCAGCAGCGTAGCTGCTATCTCCTACGAGCAGTACTTC,CASSVAAISYEQYF
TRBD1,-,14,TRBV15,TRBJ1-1,TGTGCCACCAGCGGTCTTTCACAGGGGAGTGAAGCTTTCTTT,CATSGLSQGSEAFF
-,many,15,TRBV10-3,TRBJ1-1,TGTGCCATCAGTGGGGGGGACGGTATGAACACTGAAGCTTTCTTT,CAISGGDGMNTEAFF
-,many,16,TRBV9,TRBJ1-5,TGTGCCAGCAGCAGTGGGGGGGGATTTAGCAATCAGCCCCAGCATTTT,CASSSGGGFSNQPQHF
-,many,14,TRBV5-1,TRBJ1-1,TGCGCCAGCAGCTTCAGCGGACGGAACACTGAAGCTTTCTTT,CASSFSGRNTEAFF